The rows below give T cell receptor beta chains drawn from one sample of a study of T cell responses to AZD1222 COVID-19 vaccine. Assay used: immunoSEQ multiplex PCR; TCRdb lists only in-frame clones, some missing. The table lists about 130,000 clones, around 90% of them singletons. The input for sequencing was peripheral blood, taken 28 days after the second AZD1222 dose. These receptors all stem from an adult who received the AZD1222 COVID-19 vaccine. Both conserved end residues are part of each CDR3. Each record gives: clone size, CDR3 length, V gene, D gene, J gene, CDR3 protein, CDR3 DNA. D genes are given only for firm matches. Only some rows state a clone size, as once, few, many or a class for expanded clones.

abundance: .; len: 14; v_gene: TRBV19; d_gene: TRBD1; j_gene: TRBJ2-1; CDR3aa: CASSIPQGANEQFF; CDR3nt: TGTGCCAGTAGTATCCCACAGGGGGCGAATGAGCAGTTCTTC
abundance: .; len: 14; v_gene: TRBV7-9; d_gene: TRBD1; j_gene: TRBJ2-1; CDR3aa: CASSLGQGPNEQFF; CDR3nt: TGTGCCAGCAGCTTAGGACAGGGGCCTAATGAGCAGTTCTTC
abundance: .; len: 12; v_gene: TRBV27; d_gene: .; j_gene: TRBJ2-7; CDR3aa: CASSFAGYEQYF; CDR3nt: TGTGCCAGCAGTTTTGCGGGCTACGAGCAGTACTTC
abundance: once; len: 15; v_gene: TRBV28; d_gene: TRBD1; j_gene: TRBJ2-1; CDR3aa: CASSPDRENGNEQFF; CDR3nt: TGTGCCAGCAGCCCGGACAGGGAAAATGGCAATGAGCAGTTCTTC
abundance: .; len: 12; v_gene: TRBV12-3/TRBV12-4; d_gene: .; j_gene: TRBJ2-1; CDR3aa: CASSLTYDEQFF; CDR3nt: TGTGCCAGCAGTTTAACGTATGATGAGCAGTTCTTC
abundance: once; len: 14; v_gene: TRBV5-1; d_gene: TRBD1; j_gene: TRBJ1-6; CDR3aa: CASSFGTGDSPLHF; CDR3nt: TGCGCCAGCAGCTTCGGGACAGGGGATTCACCCCTCCACTTT
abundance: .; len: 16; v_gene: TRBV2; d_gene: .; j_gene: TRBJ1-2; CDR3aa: CASSELEGGGYYGYTF; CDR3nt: TGTGCCAGCAGTGAATTGGAGGGGGGTGGGTACTATGGCTACACCTTC
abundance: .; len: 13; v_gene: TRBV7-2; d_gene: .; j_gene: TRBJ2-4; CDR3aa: CASSTGRENIQYF; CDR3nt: TGTGCCAGCAGCACCGGACGGGAAAACATTCAGTACTTC
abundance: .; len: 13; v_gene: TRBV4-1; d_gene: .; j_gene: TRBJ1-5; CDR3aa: CASSQEVNQPQHF; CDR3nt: TGCGCCAGCAGCCAAGAGGTGAATCAGCCCCAGCATTTT
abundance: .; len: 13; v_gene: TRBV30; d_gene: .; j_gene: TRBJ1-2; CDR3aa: CAWSREANYGYTF; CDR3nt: TGTGCCTGGAGTCGGGAAGCTAACTATGGCTACACCTTC
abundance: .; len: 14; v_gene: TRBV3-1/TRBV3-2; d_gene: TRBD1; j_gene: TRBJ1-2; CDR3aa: CASSPRQGNYGYTF; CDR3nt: TGTGCCAGCAGCCCTCGACAGGGAAACTATGGCTACACCTTC
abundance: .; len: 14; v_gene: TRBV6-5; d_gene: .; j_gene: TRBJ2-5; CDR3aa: CASSLDRQQETQYF; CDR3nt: TGTGCCAGCAGCCTAGACAGGCAACAAGAGACCCAGTACTTC
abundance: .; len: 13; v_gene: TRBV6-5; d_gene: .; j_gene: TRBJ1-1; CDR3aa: CASTRTQNTEAFF; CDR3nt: TGTGCCAGCACGAGGACTCAGAACACTGAAGCTTTCTTT
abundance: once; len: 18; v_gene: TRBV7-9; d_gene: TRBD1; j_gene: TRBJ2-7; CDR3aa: CASSLALLLDRGQYEQYF; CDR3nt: TGTGCCAGCAGCTTAGCCCTTCTTTTGGACAGGGGGCAGTACGAGCAGTACTTC
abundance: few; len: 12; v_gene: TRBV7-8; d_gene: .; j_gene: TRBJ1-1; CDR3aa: CASSLIGVEAFF; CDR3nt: TGTGCCAGCAGCTTAATCGGAGTTGAAGCTTTCTTT
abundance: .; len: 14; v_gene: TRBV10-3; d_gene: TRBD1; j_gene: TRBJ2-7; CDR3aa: CAISEDRGRYEQYF; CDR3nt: TGTGCCATCAGTGAAGACAGGGGGCGATACGAGCAGTACTTC
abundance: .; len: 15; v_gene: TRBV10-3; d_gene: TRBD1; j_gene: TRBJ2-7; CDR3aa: CAIGGPGQGKNEQYF; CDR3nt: TGTGCCATCGGTGGGCCGGGACAGGGGAAGAACGAGCAGTACTTC
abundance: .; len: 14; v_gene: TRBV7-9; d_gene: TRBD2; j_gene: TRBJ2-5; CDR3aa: CASSFQAGRETQYF; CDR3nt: TGTGCCAGCAGCTTCCAAGCGGGAAGGGAGACCCAGTACTTC
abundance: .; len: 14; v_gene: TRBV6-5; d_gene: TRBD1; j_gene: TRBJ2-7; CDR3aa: CASSLEGQLYEQYF; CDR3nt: TGTGCCAGCAGTTTAGAGGGACAGCTCTACGAGCAGTACTTC
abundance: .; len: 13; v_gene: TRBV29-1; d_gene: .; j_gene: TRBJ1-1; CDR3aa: CSVVRLFNTEAFF; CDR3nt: TGCAGCGTTGTCCGACTCTTCAACACTGAAGCTTTCTTT
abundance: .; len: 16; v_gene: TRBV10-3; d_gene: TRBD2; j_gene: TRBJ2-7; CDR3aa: CAISDSLAGVSYEQYF; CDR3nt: TGTGCCATCAGTGATTCTTTAGCGGGAGTCTCCTACGAGCAGTACTTC
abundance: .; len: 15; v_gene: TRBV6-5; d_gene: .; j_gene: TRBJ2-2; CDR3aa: CASSYKGGGTGELFF; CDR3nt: TGTGCCAGCAGTTACAAGGGAGGAGGGACCGGGGAGCTGTTTTTT
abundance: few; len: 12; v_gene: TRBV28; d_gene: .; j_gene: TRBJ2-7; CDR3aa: CASSLGGYEQYF; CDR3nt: TGTGCCAGCAGTTTAGGGGGTTACGAGCAGTACTTC
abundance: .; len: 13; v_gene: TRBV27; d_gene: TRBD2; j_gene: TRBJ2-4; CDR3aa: CASSSLAGAIQYF; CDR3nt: TGTGCCAGCAGTTCCCTAGCGGGAGCCATTCAGTACTTC
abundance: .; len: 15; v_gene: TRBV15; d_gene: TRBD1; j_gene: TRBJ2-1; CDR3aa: CATSRDLTGGNEQFF; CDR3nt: TGTGCCACCAGCAGAGACCTGACAGGGGGCAATGAGCAGTTCTTC
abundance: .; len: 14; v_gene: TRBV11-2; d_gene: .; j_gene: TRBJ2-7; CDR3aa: CASSQYRGGYEQYF; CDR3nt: TGTGCCAGCAGCCAGTACAGGGGAGGCTACGAGCAGTACTTC
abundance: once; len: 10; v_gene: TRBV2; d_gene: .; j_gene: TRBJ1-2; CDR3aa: CARGREGYTF; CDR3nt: TGTGCCAGAGGGAGGGAGGGCTACACCTTC
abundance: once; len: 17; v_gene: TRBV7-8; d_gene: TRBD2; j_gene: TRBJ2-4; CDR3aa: CASSSLAGGPRRNIQYF; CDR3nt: TGTGCCAGCAGCAGTCTAGCGGGAGGGCCTCGGAGAAACATTCAGTACTTC
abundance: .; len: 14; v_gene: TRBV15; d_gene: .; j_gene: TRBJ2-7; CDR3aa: CATSRLSSLYEQYF; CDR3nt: TGTGCCACCAGCAGACTAAGTTCTCTGTACGAGCAGTACTTC
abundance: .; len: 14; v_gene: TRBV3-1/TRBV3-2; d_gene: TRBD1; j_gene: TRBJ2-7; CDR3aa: CASSPGTGRDEQYF; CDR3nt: TGTGCCAGCAGTCCCGGGACAGGGAGAGACGAGCAGTACTTC
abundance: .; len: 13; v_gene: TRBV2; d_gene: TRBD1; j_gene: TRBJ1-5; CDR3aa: CASSGDRGQPQHF; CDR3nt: TGTGCCAGCAGTGGAGACAGGGGGCAGCCCCAGCATTTT
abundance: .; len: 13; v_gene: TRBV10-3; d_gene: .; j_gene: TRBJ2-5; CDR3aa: CAISESTTETQYF; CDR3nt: TGTGCCATCAGTGAGTCGACAACTGAAACCCAGTACTTC
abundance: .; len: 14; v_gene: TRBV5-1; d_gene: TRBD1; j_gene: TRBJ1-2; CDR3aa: CASSLETAGGYYTF; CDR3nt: TGCGCCAGCAGCTTGGAGACGGCAGGGGGATACTACACCTTC
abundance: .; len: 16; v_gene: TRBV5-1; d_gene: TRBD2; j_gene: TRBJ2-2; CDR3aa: CASSSIAGGGTGELFF; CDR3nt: TGCGCCAGCAGCTCCATAGCGGGAGGTGGAACCGGGGAGCTGTTTTTT
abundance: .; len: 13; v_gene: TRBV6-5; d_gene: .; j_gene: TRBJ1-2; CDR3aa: CASSLGADYGYTF; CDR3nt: TGTGCCAGCAGTCTCGGAGCTGACTATGGCTACACCTTC
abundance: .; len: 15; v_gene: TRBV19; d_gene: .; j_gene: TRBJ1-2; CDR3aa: CASSVRWGHPYGYTF; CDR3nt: TGTGCCAGTAGTGTGAGATGGGGCCATCCCTATGGCTACACCTTC
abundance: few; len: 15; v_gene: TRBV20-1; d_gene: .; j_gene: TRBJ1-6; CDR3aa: CSASPDRHYNSPLHF; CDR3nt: TGCAGTGCTAGTCCAGACAGGCACTATAATTCACCCCTCCACTTT
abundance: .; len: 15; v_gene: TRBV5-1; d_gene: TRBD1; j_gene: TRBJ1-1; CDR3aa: CASGPWTGEFAEAFF; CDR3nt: TGCGCCAGCGGTCCCTGGACAGGGGAGTTCGCTGAAGCTTTCTTT
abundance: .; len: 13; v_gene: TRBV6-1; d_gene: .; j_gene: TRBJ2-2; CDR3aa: CASSELGAGELFF; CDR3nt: TGTGCCAGCAGTGAATTGGGGGCCGGGGAGCTGTTTTTT
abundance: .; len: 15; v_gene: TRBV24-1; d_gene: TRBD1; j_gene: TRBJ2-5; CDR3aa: CATSDPQGAGETQYF; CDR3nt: TGTGCCACCAGTGACCCACAGGGGGCGGGTGAGACCCAGTACTTC
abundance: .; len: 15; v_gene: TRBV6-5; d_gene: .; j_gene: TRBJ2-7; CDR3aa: CASSYSTLDPLEQYF; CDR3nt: TGTGCCAGCAGTTACTCGACACTGGACCCTCTCGAGCAGTACTTC
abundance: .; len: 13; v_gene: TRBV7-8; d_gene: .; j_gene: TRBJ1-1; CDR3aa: CASSGAGPGGAFF; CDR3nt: TGTGCCAGCAGCGGAGCGGGGCCGGGCGGAGCTTTCTTT
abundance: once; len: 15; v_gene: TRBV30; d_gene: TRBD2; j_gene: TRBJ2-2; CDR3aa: CAWKSLAGVTGELFF; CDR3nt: TGTGCCTGGAAGTCCCTAGCGGGAGTTACCGGGGAGCTGTTTTTT
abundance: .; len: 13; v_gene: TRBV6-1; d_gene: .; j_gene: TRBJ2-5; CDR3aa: CASSEGLVGTQYF; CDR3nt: TGTGCCAGCAGTGAGGGCCTCGTTGGGACCCAGTACTTC
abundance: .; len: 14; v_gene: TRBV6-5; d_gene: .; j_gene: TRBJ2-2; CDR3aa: CASTQGGNTGELFF; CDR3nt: TGTGCCAGCACCCAGGGGGGGAACACCGGGGAGCTGTTTTTT